This T cell receptor beta chain was documented in a study of T cells in Graves' hyperthyroidism and ophthalmopathy. RNA transcripts served as the template for amplifying TCR beta CDR3 regions. Using the HTBI primer set, a first-round RT-PCR was run on the TCR CDR3. TCRdb called the multiplex PCR reads again in MiXCR, with one record for every CDR3 protein. The sample includes about 24,000 distinct CDR3 sequences, about half of them seen just once. The CDR3 has 14 amino acids. After removal of 5 bases from V and 5 bases from J, the junction contained 8 bases not matched to a gene. In germline, CDR1 is LGHNA, CDR2 YNFKEQ.

The chain combines TRBV4-2 with TRBJ1-1; TRBD1 agrees at 7 bases. This clonotype was sampled from a woman between 40 and 50 years old with Graves' hyperthyroidism that later progressed to Graves' ophthalmopathy. Sequenced material: blood. CDR3 sequence (DNA): TGTGCCAGCAGCACGACAGGGATGAGGACTGAAGCTTTCTTT. Residues: CASSTTGMRTEAFF.